The rows below give T cell receptor beta chains drawn from one sample of a study of T-cell reconstitution after alpha-beta-depleted transplantation in children. TCRdb called the PCR reads again in MiXCR, with one record for every CDR3 protein. The data contain about a million distinct CDR3 sequences, around 30% of them singletons. The sample here was PBMCs, mostly from graft donor cells, taken 360 days after TCRalphabeta/CD19-depleted stem cell transplant. These receptors were taken from a boy younger than two who had a stem cell transplant for SCID, so the T cells may come from the graft donor. Each CDR3 is given with its conserved first and last residue. D genes are given only for firm matches. Size values are once, few and many counts, or a class for expanded clones, and some rows have none.

cdr3_aa: CASSSSGGPNWDTQYF
cdr3_nt: TGTGCCAGCAGTTCTAGCGGGGGGCCTAACTGGGATACGCAGTATTTT
clone_size: -
v_call: TRBV6-2/TRBV6-3
j_call: TRBJ2-3
d_call: TRBD2

cdr3_aa: CASVPGTGGAYEQYF
cdr3_nt: TGTGCCAGCGTCCCGGGTACGGGGGGAGCCTACGAGCAGTACTTC
clone_size: few
v_call: TRBV27
j_call: TRBJ2-7
d_call: TRBD2

cdr3_aa: CASSLAGDSWRQYF
cdr3_nt: TGTGCCAGCAGTTTAGCGGGGGACAGTTGGAGGCAGTACTTC
clone_size: -
v_call: TRBV12-3/TRBV12-4
j_call: TRBJ2-7
d_call: TRBD1

cdr3_aa: CASSFPGTEQYF
cdr3_nt: TGTGCCAGCAGCTTCCCCGGAACAGAGCAGTACTTC
clone_size: -
v_call: TRBV7-3
j_call: TRBJ2-7
d_call: -

cdr3_aa: CASLPAGSYEQYF
cdr3_nt: TGTGCCAGCCTTCCGGCGGGAAGCTACGAGCAGTACTTC
clone_size: -
v_call: TRBV7-9
j_call: TRBJ2-7
d_call: -

cdr3_aa: CSAPGGLVVETQYF
cdr3_nt: TGCAGTGCCCCCGGAGGGCTAGTGGTCGAGACCCAGTACTTC
clone_size: -
v_call: TRBV20-1
j_call: TRBJ2-5
d_call: -

cdr3_aa: CSAGDRDPYEQYF
cdr3_nt: TGCAGCGCCGGGGACAGGGACCCATACGAGCAGTACTTC
clone_size: many
v_call: TRBV29-1
j_call: TRBJ2-7
d_call: TRBD1

cdr3_aa: CASRQEMNTEAFF
cdr3_nt: TGTGCCAGCAGACAGGAAATGAACACTGAAGCTTTCTTT
clone_size: few
v_call: TRBV12-3/TRBV12-4
j_call: TRBJ1-1
d_call: -

cdr3_aa: CSVKGSGNTIYF
cdr3_nt: TGCAGCGTTAAGGGCTCTGGAAACACCATATATTTT
clone_size: many
v_call: TRBV29-1
j_call: TRBJ1-3
d_call: -

cdr3_aa: CASSPLPGPKDEQYF
cdr3_nt: TGTGCCAGCAGTCCCCTCCCGGGGCCAAAGGACGAGCAGTACTTC
clone_size: -
v_call: TRBV6-2/TRBV6-3
j_call: TRBJ2-7
d_call: -

cdr3_aa: CASSLDDTSSYNEQFF
cdr3_nt: TGCGCCAGCAGCTTGGATGACACCAGCTCCTACAATGAGCAGTTCTTC
clone_size: few
v_call: TRBV5-1
j_call: TRBJ2-1
d_call: -

cdr3_aa: CASSPPGGDEQFF
cdr3_nt: TGTGCCAGCAGCCCCCCGGGGGGGGATGAGCAGTTCTTC
clone_size: few
v_call: TRBV3-1
j_call: TRBJ2-1
d_call: TRBD2

cdr3_aa: CASRRGTGKEKLFF
cdr3_nt: TGTGCCAGCAGGCGAGGGACAGGGAAAGAAAAACTGTTTTTT
clone_size: few
v_call: TRBV6-1
j_call: TRBJ1-4
d_call: TRBD1

cdr3_aa: CSAQNSLAKNIQYF
cdr3_nt: TGCAGCGCCCAGAACTCCTTAGCCAAAAACATTCAGTACTTC
clone_size: -
v_call: TRBV20-1
j_call: TRBJ2-4
d_call: -

cdr3_aa: CASSLRIRGVHTKETQYF
cdr3_nt: TGTGCCAGCAGCCTTCGTATAAGGGGCGTCCATACTAAAGAGACCCAGTACTTC
clone_size: many
v_call: TRBV7-8
j_call: TRBJ2-5
d_call: -

cdr3_aa: CASSPRWGDQETQYF
cdr3_nt: TGTGCCAGCAGCCCACGATGGGGGGATCAAGAGACCCAGTACTTC
clone_size: many
v_call: TRBV7-2
j_call: TRBJ2-5
d_call: -

cdr3_aa: CASSFPNRETQYF
cdr3_nt: TGTGCCAGCAGTTTCCCTAACCGAGAGACCCAGTACTTC
clone_size: -
v_call: TRBV12-3/TRBV12-4
j_call: TRBJ2-5
d_call: -

cdr3_aa: CASSLGVATGEQFF
cdr3_nt: TGCGCCAGCAGCTTGGGGGTGGCTACGGGTGAGCAGTTCTTC
clone_size: -
v_call: TRBV5-1
j_call: TRBJ2-1
d_call: -

cdr3_aa: CASSPGDRGGTEAFF
cdr3_nt: TGCGCCAGCAGCCCAGGCGACAGGGGAGGAACTGAAGCTTTCTTT
clone_size: -
v_call: TRBV5-1
j_call: TRBJ1-1
d_call: TRBD1

cdr3_aa: CASSYVGTGGNEQFF
cdr3_nt: TGCGCCAGCAGCTATGTGGGGACAGGGGGCAATGAGCAGTTCTTC
clone_size: few
v_call: TRBV5-1
j_call: TRBJ2-1
d_call: TRBD1

cdr3_aa: CSVDRDPLLTDTQYF
cdr3_nt: TGCAGCGTAGACCGGGACCCCCTCCTCACAGATACGCAGTATTTT
clone_size: -
v_call: TRBV29-1
j_call: TRBJ2-3
d_call: -

cdr3_aa: CASSWPGQETQYF
cdr3_nt: TGTGCCAGCAGTTGGCCAGGACAAGAGACCCAGTACTTC
clone_size: -
v_call: TRBV6-5
j_call: TRBJ2-5
d_call: -

cdr3_aa: CASRGEAMLGHEQFF
cdr3_nt: TGTGCCAGCAGGGGGGAAGCCATGCTCGGCCATGAGCAGTTCTTC
clone_size: -
v_call: TRBV12-3/TRBV12-4
j_call: TRBJ2-1
d_call: -

cdr3_aa: CASSPGQSTDTQYF
cdr3_nt: TGCGCCAGCAGCCCGGGACAGAGCACAGATACGCAGTATTTT
clone_size: many
v_call: TRBV4-3
j_call: TRBJ2-3
d_call: TRBD1

cdr3_aa: CSVGTGGTDTQYF
cdr3_nt: TGCAGCGTGGGGACAGGGGGGACAGATACGCAGTATTTT
clone_size: few
v_call: TRBV29-1
j_call: TRBJ2-3
d_call: TRBD1

cdr3_aa: CASQPGQAGANVLTF
cdr3_nt: TGTGCCAGCCAACCAGGGCAGGCTGGGGCCAACGTCCTGACTTTC
clone_size: -
v_call: TRBV12-3/TRBV12-4
j_call: TRBJ2-6
d_call: -

cdr3_aa: CASSSGLVVGGELFF
cdr3_nt: TGCGCCAGCAGCTCTGGACTAGTTGTGGGCGGGGAGCTGTTTTTT
clone_size: -
v_call: TRBV5-1
j_call: TRBJ2-2
d_call: TRBD2

cdr3_aa: CASSFEGGRNTEAFF
cdr3_nt: TGTGCCAGCAGCTTCGAAGGGGGAAGGAACACTGAAGCTTTCTTT
clone_size: -
v_call: TRBV5-4
j_call: TRBJ1-1
d_call: -

cdr3_aa: CASSLAVVVPQETQYF
cdr3_nt: TGTGCCAGCAGCTTAGCGGTGGTAGTTCCCCAAGAGACCCAGTACTTC
clone_size: -
v_call: TRBV7-6
j_call: TRBJ2-5
d_call: -

cdr3_aa: CASSHPGTGYTGELFF
cdr3_nt: TGCGCCAGCAGTCATCCCGGGACAGGGTATACCGGGGAGCTGTTTTTT
clone_size: few
v_call: TRBV5-1
j_call: TRBJ2-2
d_call: TRBD1

cdr3_aa: CASSLRTDAFF
cdr3_nt: TGTGCCAGCAGCTTGAGGACAGATGCTTTCTTT
clone_size: few
v_call: TRBV7-9
j_call: TRBJ1-1
d_call: -

cdr3_aa: CASSPGLAGAHRSTQYF
cdr3_nt: TGTGCCAGCTCACCTGGACTAGCGGGGGCCCACCGGAGTACGCAGTATTTT
clone_size: few
v_call: TRBV18
j_call: TRBJ2-3
d_call: TRBD2

cdr3_aa: CASRGSWTDTQYF
cdr3_nt: TGCGCCAGCAGGGGAAGTTGGACAGATACGCAGTATTTT
clone_size: -
v_call: TRBV5-1
j_call: TRBJ2-3
d_call: -

cdr3_aa: CASSHFGRKATGELFF
cdr3_nt: TGTGCCAGCAGCCATTTCGGCAGGAAGGCCACCGGGGAGCTGTTTTTT
clone_size: many
v_call: TRBV14
j_call: TRBJ2-2
d_call: -

cdr3_aa: CASSPTGVRYEQYF
cdr3_nt: TGTGCCAGCAGCCCAACAGGGGTACGATACGAGCAGTACTTC
clone_size: -
v_call: TRBV12-3/TRBV12-4
j_call: TRBJ2-7
d_call: TRBD1

cdr3_aa: CSPIGVTDTQYF
cdr3_nt: TGCAGTCCAATCGGGGTCACAGATACGCAGTATTTT
clone_size: -
v_call: TRBV20-1
j_call: TRBJ2-3
d_call: -

cdr3_aa: CASSVGDGSYEQYF
cdr3_nt: TGTGCCAGCAGCGTCGGGGACGGTTCCTACGAGCAGTACTTC
clone_size: -
v_call: TRBV9
j_call: TRBJ2-7
d_call: -

cdr3_aa: CASTVANYGYTF
cdr3_nt: TGTGCCAGCACTGTGGCTAACTATGGCTACACCTTC
clone_size: -
v_call: TRBV2
j_call: TRBJ1-2
d_call: -

cdr3_aa: CAISESTSQSYNEQFF
cdr3_nt: TGTGCCATCAGTGAGTCGACATCCCAGAGCTACAATGAGCAGTTCTTC
clone_size: -
v_call: TRBV10-3
j_call: TRBJ2-1
d_call: -

cdr3_aa: CSVEGGGYGYTF
cdr3_nt: TGCAGCGTTGAAGGTGGCGGCTATGGCTACACCTTC
clone_size: -
v_call: TRBV29-1
j_call: TRBJ1-2
d_call: -

cdr3_aa: CASSFLQGSDSPLHF
cdr3_nt: TGTGCCAGCAGCTTTCTCCAGGGGAGTGATTCACCCCTCCACTTT
clone_size: few
v_call: TRBV7-2
j_call: TRBJ1-6
d_call: -

cdr3_aa: CASSRSGADTGELFF
cdr3_nt: TGTGCCAGCTCCAGGTCGGGGGCCGACACCGGGGAGCTGTTTTTT
clone_size: -
v_call: TRBV18
j_call: TRBJ2-2
d_call: -

cdr3_aa: CASSHGTGEPYEQYF
cdr3_nt: TGCGCCAGCAGCCACGGGACAGGGGAACCCTACGAGCAGTACTTC
clone_size: few
v_call: TRBV4-1
j_call: TRBJ2-7
d_call: TRBD1

cdr3_aa: CASSGGLDPSYNEQFF
cdr3_nt: TGTGCCAGCAGCGGTGGACTGGACCCCTCCTACAATGAGCAGTTCTTC
clone_size: -
v_call: TRBV13
j_call: TRBJ2-1
d_call: -

cdr3_aa: CSARVQIMNTEAFF
cdr3_nt: TGCAGTGCTAGAGTACAGATTATGAACACTGAAGCTTTCTTT
clone_size: few
v_call: TRBV20-1
j_call: TRBJ1-1
d_call: -

cdr3_aa: CASSQVPAANYGYTF
cdr3_nt: TGCGCCAGCAGCCAAGTTCCGGCAGCTAACTATGGCTACACCTTC
clone_size: few
v_call: TRBV4-1
j_call: TRBJ1-2
d_call: -

cdr3_aa: CSAKDGAYEQYF
cdr3_nt: TGCAGTGCCAAGGACGGAGCCTACGAGCAGTACTTC
clone_size: many
v_call: TRBV20-1
j_call: TRBJ2-7
d_call: -